Following are 31 T cell receptor beta chains from one sample sequenced in a study of cytomegalovirus exposure and HLA in healthy donors. Both 60 Vbeta primers and 13 Jbeta primers went into the PCR. Sequencing used immunoSEQ multiplex PCR; TCRdb keeps in-frame clones, though not all of them. The repertoire has tens of thousands of clones, approximately 84% of them found once; the top ten carry approximately 1.3%. Sequenced sample: PBMCs. These receptors were taken from a girl aged 2 to 9 in good health and CMV-seropositive.

The chain links TRBV6-5 to TRBJ1-1; D not certain. Germline V gene sequence: CDR1 MNHEY, CDR2 SVGAGI. The V and J ends lost 2 bases and 3 bases respectively, with 16 bases between them. This CDR3 contains 16 residues. The CDR3 is CASSYSSRVRYTEAFF. The CDR3 nucleotides read TGTGCCAGCAGTTACAGCTCGAGGGTAAGGTACACTGAAGCTTTCTTT.

The chain uses TRBV2 and TRBJ1-1; tentative D call: TRBD1 (6 bases). V was trimmed by 7 bases and J by 4 bases, leaving 16 bases between them. Germline CDR1 is SNHLY and CDR2 is FYNNEI. This CDR3 spans 14 amino acids. The CDR3 here is CASTMLGGLTEAFF. Written as DNA, the CDR3 is TGTGCCAGCACCATGCTGGGGGGGCTCACTGAAGCTTTCTTT.

The chain has TRBV18 and TRBJ2-3, with D hard to call. CDR3 length: 12 residues. V lost 3 bases to trimming and J lost 4 bases, with 5 bases between them. Germline CDR1 and CDR2: KGHSH and LQKENI. The CDR3 region is CASSPVADTQYF. The CDR3 bases are TGTGCCAGCTCACCTGTCGCAGATACGCAGTATTTT.

V gene TRBV9 combines with J gene TRBJ1-1, with unresolved D. In germline, CDR1 is SGDLS, CDR2 YYNGEE. V gave up 4 bases and J gave up 6 bases, with 13 bases separating them. This CDR3 is built from 13 residues. The DNA of the CDR3 is TGTGCCAGCAGCCCTCAGCCCGGGTCTGAAGCTTTCTTT. Amino acids: CASSPQPGSEAFF.

The chain combines TRBV5-1 with TRBJ2-1; TRBD2 is a possible D gene (5 bases). Per the germline V gene, CDR1 is SGHRS and CDR2 is YFSETQ. This CDR3 is built from 16 residues. Trimming removed 2 bases at V and 7 bases at J, with 19 bases between. CDR3 loop: CASSFASSLDWNEQFF. The CDR3 DNA reads as TGCGCCAGCAGCTTTGCCTCTAGCTTGGATTGGAATGAGCAGTTCTTC.

This clone was seen more than once but under ten times. The J gene is TRBJ2-5, the V gene TRBV2; D remains ambiguous. V shed 8 bases and J shed 2 bases, with 15 bases lying between them. There are 14 residues in the CDR3. Germline V gene sequence: CDR1 SNHLY, CDR2 FYNNEI. CDR3 amino acids: CASFDFPFQETQYF. The CDR3 nucleotides are TGTGCCAGCTTTGACTTCCCATTTCAAGAGACCCAGTACTTC.

A word on this clone: A read error may account for a junction end that differs from germline. This chain connects TRBV4-1 to TRBJ1-1; TRBD1 matches 7 bases. Germline V CDR1 and CDR2: MGHRA, YSYEKL. The CDR3 length is 14 residues. The DNA of the CDR3 is TGCGCCAGCAGCCAAGGAAGGGACAGCCCGCACTGTGTCTTT. As protein: CASSQGRDSPHCVF.

The table lists this clone with a count of one. The J gene is TRBJ2-2, the V gene TRBV6-6; 8 bases are shared with TRBD1. With 5 bases clipped from V and 0 bases from J, the junction kept 2 bases outside the gene matches. The CDR3 loop spans 15 amino acids. Germline assignment: CDR1 MNHNY and CDR2 SVGAGI (reference sequence). The CDR3 here is CASSTTGANTGELFF. For the CDR3, the DNA is TGTGCCAGCAGTACGACAGGGGCGAACACCGGGGAGCTGTTTTTT.

The V call is TRBV28, the J call TRBJ2-7; TRBD1 might be the D (6 bases). The V end was cut by 5 bases, the J end by 2 bases, with 19 bases between. Germline CDR1 reads MDHEN; CDR2 reads SYDVKM. The CDR3 loop spans 16 amino acids. The CDR3: CASSILRDTQTYEQYF. The CDR3 coding sequence is TGTGCCAGCAGTATCCTCCGGGACACACAAACCTACGAGCAGTACTTC.

The table lists this clone with a count of one. This chain links TRBV30 with TRBJ2-1, with 12 bases aligning to TRBD2. This CDR3 spans 15 amino acids. The germline gives CDR1 GTSNPN, CDR2 SVGIG (reference sequence). J lost 6 bases, V lost 0 bases, and 3 bases had no gene match. This chain's CDR3 is CAWSVRLAGANEQFF. As DNA, the CDR3 is TGTGCCTGGAGTGTAAGACTAGCGGGGGCCAATGAGCAGTTCTTC. Full variable domain (outside the CDR3, taken from reference TRBV30 and TRBJ2-1): SQTIHQWPATLVQPVGSPLSLECTVEGTSNPNLYWYRQAAGRGLQLLFYSVGIGQISSEVPQNLSASRPQDRQFILSSKKLLLSDSGFYLCAWSVRLAGANEQFFGPGTRLTVL.

V and J are TRBV27 and TRBJ1-5; possible D gene TRBD1, 5 bases. With 2 bases removed from V and 0 bases from J, the gap between germline ends came to 5 bases. This CDR3 region has 14 residues. CDR1 is MNHEY, CDR2 SMNVEV, per germline (reference sequence). In DNA form, the CDR3 reads TGTGCCAGCAGTTTACAGGGTAGCAATCAGCCCCAGCATTTT. Its protein is CASSLQGSNQPQHF.

This clone was counted a single time. This chain connects TRBV28 to TRBJ1-1, with 7 bases matching TRBD1. Germline V gives CDR1 MDHEN, CDR2 SYDVKM. This CDR3 has 18 residues. Losses at the gene ends were 5 bases for V and 3 bases for J; bases not matched to a gene: 18. CDR3: CASSDTETGFSFDTEAFF. In nucleotides, the CDR3 is TGTGCCAGCAGTGATACCGAGACAGGGTTTTCTTTTGACACTGAAGCTTTCTTT.

This clone was counted only a few times. This rearrangement joins TRBV18 to TRBJ2-7; D is perhaps TRBD1 (6 bases). Germline V gene data show CDR1 as KGHSH and CDR2 as LQKENI. The CDR3 runs 15 residues. The V gene lost 4 bases and the J gene lost 4 bases, with 17 bases spanning the gap. The CDR3 nucleotides are TGTGCCAGCTCACGGTCCACTCAAGGGGGATACGAGCAGTACTTC. Amino acids: CASSRSTQGGYEQYF. Complete variable domain (other parts from reference TRBV18 and TRBJ2-7): NAGVMQNPRHLVRRRGQEARLRCSPMKGHSHVYWYRQLPEEGLKFMVYLQKENIIDESGMPKERFSAEFPKEGPSILRIQQVVRGDSAAYFCASSRSTQGGYEQYFGPGTRLTVT.

DNA for the CDR3: TGTGCCAGCAGCTTAGCGGGAGTAGTCTACAATGAGCAGTTCTTC. Translation: CASSLAGVVYNEQFF. The chain employs TRBV7-2 and TRBJ2-1, with a possible D match to TRBD2 (5 bases). Germline-derived CDR1 and CDR2 are SGHTA and FQGNSA. The CDR3 runs 15 residues. Trimming removed 0 bases at V and 3 bases at J, with 9 bases between.

This chain links TRBV6-5 with TRBJ2-7; 7 bases agree with TRBD1. Germline V CDR1 and CDR2: MNHEY, SVGAGI. V was pared by 6 bases and J by 3 bases, with 5 bases of the junction left unmatched. This CDR3 contains 13 residues. The CDR3 region has the DNA TGTGCCAGCAGGCCCAGACAGGGCTACGAGCAGTACTTC. It specifies CASRPRQGYEQYF.

V usage is TRBV10-2 and J usage is TRBJ2-7; D is perhaps TRBD2 (5 bases). The CDR3 runs to 11 residues. Trimming removed 3 bases from V and 7 bases from J, with 7 bases in between. CDR1 and CDR2 from the germline V gene are WSHSY and SAAADI. CDR3 nucleotides: TGCGCCAGCAGTGAAACGGGGGAGCAGTACTTC. Its protein product is CASSETGEQYF.

The V and J genes are TRBV14 and TRBJ2-5, with D perhaps matching TRBD2 (5 bases). The CDR3 length is 17 residues. Germline CDR1 is SGHDN and CDR2 is FVKESK. With 1 base removed from V and 4 bases from J, the gap between germline ends came to 19 bases. The CDR3 DNA reads TGTGCCAGCAGCCAAGGGACTCTCAATCCCCTCCTAGAGACCCAGTACTTC. Translated, it gives CASSQGTLNPLLETQYF.

J is TRBJ2-7 and V is TRBV9; D unresolved. The germline CDR1 and CDR2 sequences are SGDLS and YYNGEE. The ends were cut back, 4 bases at V and 9 bases at J, with 17 bases in the middle. The CDR3 is 13 residues long. The CDR3 DNA reads TGTGCCAGCAGCCCGAGCACCGGCCGAGGGCAGTACTTC. Its translation is CASSPSTGRGQYF.

The rearrangement uses TRBV7-8 and TRBJ2-2; no definite D call. This CDR3 contains 14 residues. Trimming took 5 bases from V and 1 from J, leaving 8 bases between them. Germline-derived CDR1 and CDR2 are SGHVS and FQNEAQ. The CDR3 here is CASSNQLNTGELFF. The CDR3 nucleotides read TGTGCCAGCAGCAACCAACTGAACACCGGGGAGCTGTTTTTT.

The CDR3 DNA reads TGTGCCAGCAGTTATGATGTCAGTACTAACTATGGCTACACCTTC. This sequence encodes CASSYDVSTNYGYTF. This chain connects TRBV28 to TRBJ1-2; D call uncertain. The CDR3 is 15 amino acids. The germline gives CDR1 MDHEN, CDR2 SYDVKM. The V gene lost 4 bases and the J gene lost 0 bases, with 12 bases spanning the gap.

The chain combines TRBV6-5 with TRBJ2-2; the D gene is possibly TRBD1 (6 bases). The V end lost 5 bases, the J end lost 7 bases, and 17 bases lay between the germline ends. This CDR3 is 15 amino acids long. Germline assignment: CDR1 MNHEY and CDR2 SVGAGI. This CDR3 is CASSGTGLLHGELFF. CDR3 DNA sequence: TGTGCCAGCAGTGGCACAGGGTTATTACACGGGGAGCTGTTTTTT.

The V call is TRBV7-7, the J call TRBJ1-5; D perhaps matches TRBD1 (5 bases). The CDR3 has 15 amino acids. Per the germline V gene, CDR1 is SSHAT and CDR2 is FNYEAQ (reference sequence). V was shortened by 3 bases and J by 0 bases, with 9 bases between the two germline ends. Here the CDR3 DNA reads TGTGCCAGCAGCTTCAGGACATGTAGCAATCAGCCCCAGCATTTT. Its protein product is CASSFRTCSNQPQHF. Full variable domain (remainder filled in from reference TRBV7-7 and TRBJ1-5): GAGVSQSPRYKVTKRGQDVTLRCDPISSHATLYWYQQALGQGPEFLTYFNYEAQPDKSGLPSDRFSAERPEGSISTLTIQRTEQRDSAMYRCASSFRTCSNQPQHFGDGTRLSIL.

The chain is built from TRBV14 and TRBJ1-1; D call uncertain. This CDR3 comprises 13 residues. V was clipped by 4 bases and J by 2 bases, with 8 bases between them. Per germline, CDR1 SGHDN and CDR2 FVKESK. The CDR3, as DNA: TGTGCCAGCAGCCCGTATTTCAACACTGAAGCTTTCTTT. Amino acids: CASSPYFNTEAFF.

There are a few counts of this clone. This chain links TRBV28 with TRBJ1-2; TRBD1 agrees at 7 bases. The V and J ends lost 3 bases and 5 bases, in that order; junction bases with no gene match: 6. The CDR3 has 14 residues. Germline V gene lookup returns CDR1 MDHEN and CDR2 SYDVKM. CDR3 DNA: TGTGCCAGCAGTTTCGCCGGGACAGCTTATGGCTACACCTTC. This translates into CASSFAGTAYGYTF.

This clone was observed a handful of times. The rearrangement links TRBV4-2 to TRBJ1-5; no clear D. Between the trimmed V and J ends, which lost 0 bases and 0 bases, there was a span of 6 bases. Germline CDR1 LGHNA, CDR2 YNFKEQ. This CDR3 contains 15 residues. CDR3 sequence: CASSQDSGSNQPQHF. The CDR3, as DNA: TGTGCCAGCAGCCAAGATTCGGGTAGCAATCAGCCCCAGCATTTT.

The chain couples TRBV5-6 to TRBJ2-7, with no clear D. This CDR3 contains 14 residues. CDR1 and CDR2 (germline): SGHDT, YYEEEE. Trimming left V 4 bases short and J 9 bases short, with 20 bases between. The CDR3 sequence: CASSMKRNPLGQYF. CDR3 nucleotides: TGTGCCAGCAGCATGAAGCGCAACCCCCTTGGGCAGTACTTC.

V gene TRBV10-3 combines with J gene TRBJ2-7, with D perhaps TRBD1 (6 bases). The CDR3 extends over 13 amino acids. Trimming removed 3 bases from V and 4 bases from J, with 10 bases in between. CDR1 is ENHRY and CDR2 is SYGVKD in the germline V gene. The CDR3 sequence is CAISDARGYEQYF. The CDR3 DNA is TGTGCCATCAGTGATGCCAGGGGATACGAGCAGTACTTC.

This clone was counted only a few times. The V and J genes are TRBV4-1 and TRBJ2-6; D ambiguous. The germline V gene encodes CDR1 MGHRA and CDR2 YSYEKL. There are 16 residues in the CDR3. V was clipped by 0 bases and J by 0 bases, with 6 bases between them. Written as DNA, the CDR3 is TGCGCCAGCAGCCAAGAACAGACCTCTGGGGCCAACGTCCTGACTTTC. Its protein is CASSQEQTSGANVLTF.

This rearrangement joins TRBV6-1 to TRBJ2-3; D is possibly TRBD1 (6 bases). Trimming took 9 bases from V and 1 from J, leaving 14 bases between them. CDR1 and CDR2 (germline): MNHNS, SASEGT. This CDR3 is 14 amino acids long. CDR3 region: CASIQGYGTDTQYF. The DNA for the CDR3 is TGTGCCAGTATACAGGGCTACGGCACAGATACGCAGTATTTT.

The J gene is TRBJ1-2, the V gene TRBV11-2; D not resolved. The ends were cut back, 6 bases at V and 3 bases at J, with 17 bases in the middle. The CDR3 is made up of 15 amino acids. The V gene's germline CDR1 is SGHAT and CDR2 FQNNGV. This CDR3 is CASSLEGFHYYGYTF. In DNA, the CDR3 is TGTGCCAGCAGTTTGGAGGGATTCCACTACTATGGCTACACCTTC.

The gene calls are TRBV7-2 and TRBJ1-1; possibly TRBD1 for D (5 bases). Per germline, CDR1 SGHTA and CDR2 FQGNSA. The CDR3 loop spans 16 amino acids. Trimming left V 1 base short and J 4 bases short, with 16 bases between. The CDR3 sequence: CASSLETDVWSTEAFF. The CDR3 DNA reads as TGTGCCAGCAGCTTAGAGACAGATGTTTGGTCCACTGAAGCTTTCTTT. The whole variable domain, filled in from reference TRBV7-2 and TRBJ1-1, reads GAGVSQSPSNKVTEKGKDVELRCDPISGHTALYWYRQSLGQGLEFLIYFQGNSAPDKSGLPSDRFSAERTGGSVSTLTIQRTQQEDSAVYLCASSLETDVWSTEAFFGQGTRLTVV.